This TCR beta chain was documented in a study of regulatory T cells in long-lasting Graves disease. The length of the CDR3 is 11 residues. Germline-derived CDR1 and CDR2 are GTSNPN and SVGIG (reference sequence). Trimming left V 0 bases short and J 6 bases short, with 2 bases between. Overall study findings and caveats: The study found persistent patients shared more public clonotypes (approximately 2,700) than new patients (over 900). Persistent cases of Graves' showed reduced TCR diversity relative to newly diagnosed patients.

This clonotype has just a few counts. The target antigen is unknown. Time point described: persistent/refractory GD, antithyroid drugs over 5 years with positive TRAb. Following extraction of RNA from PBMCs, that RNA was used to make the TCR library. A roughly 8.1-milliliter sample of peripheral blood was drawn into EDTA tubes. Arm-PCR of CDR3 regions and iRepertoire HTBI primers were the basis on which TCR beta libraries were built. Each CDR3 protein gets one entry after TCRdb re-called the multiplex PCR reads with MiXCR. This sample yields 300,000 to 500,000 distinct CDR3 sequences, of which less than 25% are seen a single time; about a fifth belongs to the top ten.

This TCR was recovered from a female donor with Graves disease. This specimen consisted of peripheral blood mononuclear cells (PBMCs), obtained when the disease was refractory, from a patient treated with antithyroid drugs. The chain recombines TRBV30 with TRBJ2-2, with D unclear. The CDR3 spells CAWSVAGELFF. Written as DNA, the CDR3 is TGTGCCTGGAGTGTGGCCGGGGAGCTGTTTTTT. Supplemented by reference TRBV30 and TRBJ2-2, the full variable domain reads SQTIHQWPATLVQPVGSPLSLECTVEGTSNPNLYWYRQAAGRGLQLLFYSVGIGQISSEVPQNLSASRPQDRQFILSSKKLLLSDSGFYLCAWSVAGELFFGEGSRLTVL.